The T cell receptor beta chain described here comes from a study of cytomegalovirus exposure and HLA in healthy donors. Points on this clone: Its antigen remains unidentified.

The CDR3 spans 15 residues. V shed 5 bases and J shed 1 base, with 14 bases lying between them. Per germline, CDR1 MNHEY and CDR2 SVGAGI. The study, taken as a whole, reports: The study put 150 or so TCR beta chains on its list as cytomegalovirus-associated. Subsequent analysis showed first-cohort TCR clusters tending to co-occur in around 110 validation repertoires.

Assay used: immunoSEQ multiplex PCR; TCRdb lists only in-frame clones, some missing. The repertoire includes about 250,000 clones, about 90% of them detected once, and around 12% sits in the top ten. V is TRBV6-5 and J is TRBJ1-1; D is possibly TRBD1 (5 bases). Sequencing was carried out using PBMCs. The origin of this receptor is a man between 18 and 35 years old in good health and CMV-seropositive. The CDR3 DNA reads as TGTGCCAGCAGTCACGGGACGACCGGGAACACTGAAGCTTTCTTT. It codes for CASSHGTTGNTEAFF.